Shown below are 10 T cell receptor beta chains from a single sample sequenced in a study of T-cell reconstitution after alpha-beta-depleted transplantation in children. Unique molecular identifiers were incorporated when the TCRbeta library was constructed. Each CDR3 protein is one row after TCRdb ran MiXCR on the PCR reads. The table has about 510,000 distinct CDR3 sequences, around 10% seen once; the top ten hold approximately 15%. The sample was PBMCs, mostly from graft donor cells, taken 180 days after TCRalphabeta/CD19-depleted stem cell transplant. Receptors were obtained from a female patient between 2 and 15 years old who had a stem cell transplant for aplastic anemia, so the T cells may come from the graft donor.

The chain joins TRBV12-3 or TRBV12-4 to TRBJ2-1; 13 bases fit TRBD2. The CDR3 spans 19 residues. V lost 1 base, J lost 6 bases, and 12 bases stayed unmatched. CDR3 sequence reads: CASSLGPRRLAGGSNEQFF. The CDR3 DNA sequence: TGTGCCAGCAGTTTAGGCCCCCGTAGACTAGCGGGAGGTTCCAATGAGCAGTTCTTC.

V is TRBV6-5 and J is TRBJ2-7; D is unresolved. This CDR3 contains 15 residues. Deletions cut 0 bases from V and 1 base from J, with 10 bases between. The V gene's germline CDR1 is MNHEY and CDR2 SVGAGI. This CDR3 reads CASSYSSSRSYEQYF. The DNA for the CDR3 is TGTGCCAGCAGTTACTCGTCGTCTCGGTCCTACGAGCAGTACTTC.

The chain couples TRBV27 to TRBJ2-1; 8 bases fit TRBD2. CDR1 is MNHEY and CDR2 is SMNVEV in the germline V gene (reference sequence). The V and J ends lost 1 base and 1 base, in that order; junction bases with no gene match: 3. CDR3 length equals 16 residues. The CDR3: CASSLWSGGSYNEQFF. The CDR3, as DNA: TGTGCCAGCAGTTTATGGAGCGGGGGTTCCTACAATGAGCAGTTCTTC.

This clonotype was seen a handful of times. The V and J genes are TRBV25-1 and TRBJ2-7; tentatively, D is TRBD1 or TRBD2 (5 bases each). V was trimmed by 1 base and J by 4 bases, leaving 8 bases between them. This CDR3 is built from 13 residues. CDR1 and CDR2 (germline): MGHDK, SYGVNS. The chain's CDR3 is CASSEWGPYEQYF. CDR3 DNA sequence: TGTGCCAGCAGTGAATGGGGACCTTACGAGCAGTACTTC.

This clonotype was seen at least ten times. This chain uses TRBV12-3 or TRBV12-4 with TRBJ2-3; possibly TRBD2 for D (6 bases). This CDR3 has 14 amino acids. V shed 7 bases and J shed 1 base, with 12 bases lying between them. CDR3 region: CASTPWEGTDTQYF. In DNA form, the CDR3 reads TGTGCCAGCACCCCATGGGAGGGCACAGATACGCAGTATTTT.

This clonotype showed up many times. The chain links TRBV28 to TRBJ2-7; 10 positions agree with TRBD1. With 6 bases clipped from V and 2 bases from J, the junction kept 10 bases outside the gene matches. The CDR3 is 16 amino acids. In germline, CDR1 is MDHEN, CDR2 SYDVKM. CDR3 nucleotides: TGTGCCAGCAGCTCCGGAGCCGGGACAGGGGCCTACGAGCAGTACTTC. Its protein is CASSSGAGTGAYEQYF. The full variable domain, in which reference TRBV28 and TRBJ2-7 provide the parts outside the CDR3, is DVKVTQSSRYLVKRTGEKVFLECVQDMDHENMFWYRQDPGLGLRLIYFSYDVKMKEKGDIPEGYSVSREKKERFSLILESASTNQTSMYLCASSSGAGTGAYEQYFGPGTRLTVT.

This clonotype was detected a few times. The chain has TRBV20-1 and TRBJ2-7; 8 bases agree with TRBD2. This CDR3 has 14 residues. V shed 0 bases, J shed 7 bases, and the junction held 8 bases outside the gene matches. The V gene's germline CDR1 is DFQATT and CDR2 SNEGSKA (reference sequence). This chain's CDR3 is CSARDSGGPGEQYF. CDR3 nucleotides: TGCAGTGCTAGAGATTCGGGAGGGCCAGGGGAGCAGTACTTC.

This clonotype was observed a handful of times. This chain joins TRBV28 and TRBJ2-1; D remains ambiguous. Germline V CDR1 and CDR2: MDHEN, SYDVKM. V was clipped by 3 bases and J by 8 bases, with 8 bases between them. The CDR3 extends over 12 amino acids. DNA for the CDR3: TGTGCCAGCAGTTTTTTAAGGGATGAGCAGTTCTTC. Amino acid sequence: CASSFLRDEQFF.

This clonotype came up many times. This chain joins TRBV20-1 and TRBJ2-2; tentative D call: TRBD1 (5 bases). The germline CDR1 and CDR2 sequences are DFQATT and SNEGSKA (reference sequence). Trimming left V 3 bases short and J 1 base short, with 12 bases between. The CDR3 contains 15 residues. The CDR3 protein is CSASPVDMNTGELFF. Written as DNA, the CDR3 is TGCAGTGCTAGTCCCGTGGACATGAACACCGGGGAGCTGTTTTTT.

The chain recombines TRBV7-9 with TRBJ1-6; D remains unclear. V lost 3 bases and J 8 bases, leaving 14 bases between the germline ends. The CDR3 covers 15 residues. The germline CDR1 and CDR2 sequences are SEHNR and FQNEAQ (reference sequence). The CDR3 loop reads CASSFRRQSDSPLHF. The CDR3 DNA is TGTGCCAGCAGCTTCCGAAGACAATCTGATTCACCCCTCCACTTT.